This T cell receptor beta chain was sequenced during a study of cytomegalovirus exposure and HLA in healthy donors. Findings and limits, study-wide: Earlier results showed most TCR beta V segments being productive about 87% or about 30% of the time.

This CDR3 spans 14 amino acids. Trimming shortened V by 9 bases and J by 4 bases, and 16 bases separated the two germline ends. CDR1 and CDR2 (germline): LNHDA, SQIVND (reference sequence). Points on this clone: What it binds is unknown.

Amplification used 60 Vbeta primers and 13 Jbeta primers. The protocol was immunoSEQ multiplex PCR, while the TCRdb copy is restricted to in-frame clones and leaves out a portion. This table has hundreds of thousands of clones, around 80% appearing once. Sequences were obtained from PBMCs. This sequence joins TRBV19 and TRBJ1-5; possible D gene TRBD1, 6 bases. The receptor was derived from a woman aged 55-70 years in good health and CMV-seropositive. The CDR3 loop reads CASETGFGNQPQHF. CDR3 nucleotide sequence: TGTGCCAGCGAAACAGGGTTTGGGAATCAGCCCCAGCATTTT.